What follows are 21 T cell receptor beta chains derived from one specimen sequenced in a study of identical twins. From the 5' RACE reads, TCRdb called clonotypes with MiXCR, one entry per CDR3 protein. The profile shows a few hundred thousand distinct CDR3 sequences, about a fifth of them singletons. Sample: naive T cells sorted from blood. The receptors derive from a man aged 45-60 years in good health.

This clonotype has just a few counts. Here the CDR3 reads CSAIDTGNYGYTF. In nucleotides, the CDR3 is TGCAGTGCTATAGATACAGGGAACTATGGCTACACCTTC. The chain links TRBV20-1 to TRBJ1-2; perhaps TRBD1 as D (6 bases). This CDR3 is built from 13 residues. The ends were cut back, 4 bases at V and 2 bases at J, with 11 bases in the middle. The germline CDR1 and CDR2 sequences are DFQATT and SNEGSKA (reference sequence).

This clonotype was counted only a few times. The V call is TRBV15, the J call TRBJ1-5, with D uncertain. Germline V gene sequence: CDR1 LNHNV, CDR2 YYDKDF (reference sequence). This CDR3 spans 15 amino acids. V was clipped by 3 bases and J by 0 bases, with 9 bases between them. DNA of the CDR3: TGTGCCACCAGCAGTGGAGCCTATAGCAATCAGCCCCAGCATTTT. Translation: CATSSGAYSNQPQHF.

The chain employs TRBV20-1 and TRBJ2-1; D might be TRBD1 or TRBD2, each matching 5 bases. Germline V gene sequence: CDR1 DFQATT, CDR2 SNEGSKA (reference sequence). Deletions cut 0 bases from V and 0 bases from J, with 18 bases between. The CDR3 runs to 18 residues. CDR3 coding DNA: TGCAGTGCTAGAGATGATGGGGCGGGCGGGCCCTCCTACAATGAGCAGTTCTTC. Encoded protein: CSARDDGAGGPSYNEQFF.

This clonotype appeared a few times. J is TRBJ2-3 and V is TRBV3-1, with 11 bases aligning to TRBD2. CDR1 is LGHDT and CDR2 is YNNKEL in the germline V gene (reference sequence). CDR3 size: 16 residues. The V segment lost 4 bases and the J segment 6 bases; nucleotides outside the gene matches: 9. This chain's CDR3 is CASSPVAGGPGDTQYF. The DNA for the CDR3 is TGTGCCAGCAGCCCGGTAGCGGGAGGGCCGGGTGATACGCAGTATTTT.

The V call is TRBV7-2, the J call TRBJ1-2; 8 bases are a match to TRBD1. V lost 6 bases to trimming and J lost 3 bases; unmatched junction nucleotides: 9. The CDR3 is 15 residues long. From germline, CDR1 is SGHTA and CDR2 FQGNSA. The CDR3 DNA follows: TGTGCCAGCAGTAGGACAGGGCGGGCCGACTATGGCTACACCTTC. Its translation: CASSRTGRADYGYTF.

This clonotype was counted between two and nine times. As DNA, the CDR3 is TGCGCCAGCAGCCCCGGGACAGCCAAAAACACCATATATTTT. Its protein product is CASSPGTAKNTIYF. The chain combines TRBV5-1 with TRBJ1-3, with 7 bases matching TRBD1. Trimming at V came to 4 bases and at J to 6 bases, leaving 7 bases not matched to a gene. There are 14 residues in the CDR3. Germline V lookup: CDR1 SGHRS, CDR2 YFSETQ.

This clonotype was detected once. V usage is TRBV20-1 and J usage is TRBJ2-7; D is perhaps TRBD1 (6 bases). The CDR3 is made up of 13 amino acids. CDR1 is DFQATT, CDR2 SNEGSKA, per germline (reference sequence). With 3 bases removed from V and 5 bases from J, the gap between germline ends came to 14 bases. The CDR3 DNA sequence: TGCAGTGCTAGGGGCAGGGGCCCCCACGAGCAGTACTTC. Its protein is CSARGRGPHEQYF.

This chain links TRBV4-2 with TRBJ1-2, with TRBD1 matching over 8 bases. The CDR3 loop spans 16 amino acids. Per the germline V gene, CDR1 is LGHNA and CDR2 is YNFKEQ. With V trimmed by 4 bases and J by 6 bases, 13 bases remained unmatched. The CDR3 spells CASSRKSGQGPNGYTF. The CDR3 region has the DNA TGTGCCAGCAGCCGAAAAAGTGGACAGGGACCGAATGGCTACACCTTC.

This clonotype came up many times. The chain recombines TRBV5-4 with TRBJ2-1; D call uncertain. This CDR3 is 15 amino acids long. Germline V gene data show CDR1 as SGHNT and CDR2 as YYREEE (reference sequence). V lost 0 bases, J lost 7 bases, and 14 bases lay in between. CDR3 residues: CASSLDGLLGNEQFF. The CDR3 region has the DNA TGTGCCAGCAGCTTGGATGGGCTCCTTGGGAATGAGCAGTTCTTC. Complete variable domain (other parts from reference TRBV5-4 and TRBJ2-1): ETGVTQSPTHLIKTRGQQVTLRCSSQSGHNTVSWYQQALGQGPQFIFQYYREEENGRGNFPPRFSGLQFPNYSSELNVNALELDDSALYLCASSLDGLLGNEQFFGPGTRLTVL.

J is TRBJ1-1 and V is TRBV3-1; 9 bases fit TRBD1. Germline V gene data show CDR1 as LGHDT and CDR2 as YNNKEL (reference sequence). J was trimmed by 8 bases and V by 2 bases; bases with no gene match: 3. The length of the CDR3 is 13 residues. CDR3 sequence reads: CASSQYRGPEAFF. In DNA form, the CDR3 reads TGTGCCAGCAGCCAATACAGGGGGCCGGAAGCTTTCTTT.

This clonotype was recorded many times. This chain links TRBV10-3 with TRBJ2-3, with 8 positions matching TRBD2. Germline assignment: CDR1 ENHRY and CDR2 SYGVKD. Losses at the gene ends were 0 bases for V and 4 bases for J; bases not matched to a gene: 6. This CDR3 has 16 amino acids. CDR3 sequence (DNA): TGTGCCATCAGTGAGTCCTTTAGCGGGAACGCAGATACGCAGTATTTT. Protein sequence: CAISESFSGNADTQYF.

This clonotype occurred many times. V and J are TRBV10-1 and TRBJ2-1; possibly TRBD2 for D (6 bases). This CDR3 is built from 11 residues. The germline V and J ends were trimmed by 7 bases and 9 bases, with 10 bases remaining between them. Germline V CDR1 and CDR2: WNHNN, SYGVQD (reference sequence). The CDR3 is CASIKGGEQFF. Written as DNA, the CDR3 is TGCGCCAGCATCAAGGGAGGTGAGCAGTTCTTC.

The rearrangement links TRBV24-1 to TRBJ2-2; 7 positions agree with TRBD1. J was trimmed by 4 bases and V by 2 bases; bases with no gene match: 6. The germline gives CDR1 KGHDR, CDR2 SFDVKD. This CDR3 region has 16 residues. The CDR3 reads CATSDSGQARTGELFF. Here the CDR3 DNA reads TGTGCCACCAGTGATTCCGGACAGGCCCGCACCGGGGAGCTGTTTTTT.

This clonotype was observed a few times. The chain uses TRBV5-1 and TRBJ2-1, with TRBD2 identical over 15 bases. Germline V CDR1 and CDR2: SGHRS, YFSETQ. With V trimmed by 4 bases and J by 14 bases, 10 bases remained unmatched. The CDR3 spans 15 residues. The CDR3 nucleotides read TGCGCCAGCAGCACGGGGACTAGCGGGGGGCCAGCGGAGTTCTTC. Residues: CASSTGTSGGPAEFF. The variable domain in full, completed from reference TRBV5-1 and TRBJ2-1, reads KAGVTQTPRYLIKTRGQQVTLSCSPISGHRSVSWYQQTPGQGLQFLFEYFSETQRNKGNFPGRFSGRQFSNSRSEMNVSTLELGDSALYLCASSTGTSGGPAEFFGPGTRLTVL.

This clonotype was counted ten times or more. The chain recombines TRBV5-1 with TRBJ2-1; perhaps TRBD2 as D (6 bases). Trimming shortened V by 0 bases and J by 2 bases, and 12 bases separated the two germline ends. The CDR3 totals 16 residues. Per germline, CDR1 SGHRS and CDR2 YFSETQ. CDR3 bases: TGCGCCAGCAGCTTGGGGCTAGCGACTACCTACAATGAGCAGTTCTTC. As protein: CASSLGLATTYNEQFF.

This clonotype was recorded a few times. This sequence joins TRBV5-6 and TRBJ2-7, with TRBD1 identical over 9 bases. V trimming: 6 bases; J trimming: 2 bases; junction bases outside the gene matches: 6. The CDR3 length is 14 residues. Germline V gives CDR1 SGHDT, CDR2 YYEEEE. The DNA of the CDR3 is TGTGCCAGCAAGAAGTGGACAGGGGCCTACGAGCAGTACTTC. Residues: CASKKWTGAYEQYF.

The chain is built from TRBV12-3 or TRBV12-4 and TRBJ1-5; the match to TRBD1 covers 8 bases. The CDR3 runs to 15 residues. V shed 3 bases and J 4 bases; nucleotides not matched to a gene: 5. In nucleotides, the CDR3 is TGTGCCAGCAGTTTTGGGCAGGGGGCAAATCAGCCCCAGCATTTT. Its translation: CASSFGQGANQPQHF.

This clonotype was counted ten times or more. The gene calls are TRBV7-9 and TRBJ1-2; the D is unclear. V was pared by 2 bases and J by 7 bases, with 8 bases between. The CDR3 has 12 residues. Germline V gives CDR1 SEHNR, CDR2 FQNEAQ (reference sequence). This chain's CDR3 is CASSLQGSGYTF. The CDR3, as DNA: TGTGCCAGCAGCTTACAAGGGTCTGGCTACACCTTC.

The J gene is TRBJ2-1, the V gene TRBV29-1; tentatively, D is TRBD1 (6 bases). This CDR3 has 12 residues. CDR1 is SQVTM and CDR2 is ANQGSEA in the germline V gene. V lost 2 bases and J 6 bases, leaving 8 bases between the germline ends. CDR3 sequence: CSVETGSNEQFF. The DNA of the CDR3 is TGCAGCGTTGAAACAGGGTCCAATGAGCAGTTCTTC.

The chain has TRBV4-1 and TRBJ1-2, with D possibly matching TRBD1 (6 bases). This CDR3 region has 15 residues. CDR1 and CDR2 (germline): MGHRA, YSYEKL. V lost 0 bases and J lost 6, with 14 bases in between. The chain's CDR3 is CASSQEGAPVHGYTF. DNA for the CDR3: TGCGCCAGCAGCCAAGAGGGGGCCCCAGTCCATGGCTACACCTTC.

V and J are TRBV20-1 and TRBJ2-7; 10 nucleotides line up with TRBD1. This CDR3 comprises 16 residues. CDR1 is DFQATT and CDR2 is SNEGSKA in the germline V gene (reference sequence). With 1 base clipped from V and 0 bases from J, the junction kept 6 bases outside the gene matches. CDR3 residues: CSARGLGTGASYEQYF. CDR3 DNA: TGCAGTGCTAGAGGTTTGGGGACAGGGGCCTCCTACGAGCAGTACTTC.